This TCR beta chain was recorded in a study of blood T cell repertoires in COVID-19. Study details: Acute-phase and convalescent COVID-19 samples originated in the United States, Italy and Spain. PBMCs, B-cell-depleted T cells, or T cells provided the cDNA or gDNA that made up the material.

Authors' methods: Quantification of nucleated cells was approximated via reference gene primer amplification. Produced via immunoSEQ multiplex PCR; TCRdb's table is partial and in-frame only. V and J calls and clone size come straight from that table; D and trimming were deduced from the DNA. Here the sample spans about 530,000 clones, approximately 91% being singletons. V shed 6 bases and J shed 8 bases, with 21 bases lying between them. This CDR3 has 15 residues. Germline values: CDR1 MNHEY, CDR2 SVGAGI. Followed over time, Seattle patients had been enrolled while infection was active. Source material: peripheral blood. This clonotype originated in a woman between 45 and 65 years old with COVID-19, enrolled during active disease. The chain uses TRBV6-5 and TRBJ2-3; no firm D call. As DNA, the CDR3 is TGTGCCAGCAGCTACGACACGTTGTCTATTGGTACGCAGTATTTT. Its protein is CASSYDTLSIGTQYF.